The 9 T cell receptor beta chains listed next were all sequenced from one sample in a study of OX40 agonist ivuxolimab in advanced cancers. Some clones are missing from TCRdb's copy, which holds only in-frame ones; the method was immunoSEQ multiplex PCR. The table shows under 95,000 clones, with more than 75% occurring only once. Sequencing was performed on CD4+ or CD8+ T cells sorted from blood, taken in a trial of the OX40 agonist ivuxolimab. These receptors were collected from an adult with an advanced solid tumor such as melanoma, head and neck, liver or kidney cancer.

The rearrangement joins TRBV18 to TRBJ1-1; unclear D gene. V shed 5 bases and J shed 0 bases, with 13 bases lying between them. Germline assignment: CDR1 KGHSH and CDR2 LQKENI. The CDR3 totals 15 residues. Here the CDR3 reads CASSTTVTVNTEAFF. The CDR3 bases are TGTGCCAGCTCAACTACAGTTACCGTGAACACTGAAGCTTTCTTT. The full variable domain, in which reference TRBV18 and TRBJ1-1 provide the parts outside the CDR3, is NAGVMQNPRHLVRRRGQEARLRCSPMKGHSHVYWYRQLPEEGLKFMVYLQKENIIDESGMPKERFSAEFPKEGPSILRIQQVVRGDSAAYFCASSTTVTVNTEAFFGQGTRLTVV.

This sequence joins TRBV7-2 and TRBJ2-3; D may match TRBD1 or TRBD2 (7 bases each). CDR1 is SGHTA, CDR2 FQGNSA, per germline. This CDR3 region has 15 residues. V lost 7 bases and J 3 bases, leaving 17 bases between the germline ends. The CDR3 nucleotides read TGTGCCAGCACTCGGGCAGGGGGGGAGACAGATACGCAGTATTTT. As protein: CASTRAGGETDTQYF.

This chain's CDR3 is CASSPYTGENTGELFF. The DNA for the CDR3 is TGTGCCAGCTCACCCTATACGGGGGAGAACACCGGGGAGCTGTTTTTT. This sequence joins TRBV18 and TRBJ2-2; D possibly corresponds to TRBD2 (6 bases). CDR3 length: 16 residues. Germline CDR1 is KGHSH and CDR2 is LQKENI. Trimming removed 3 bases from V and 1 base from J, with 12 bases in between.

The chain is built from TRBV6-5 and TRBJ1-5; the D gene is possibly TRBD1 (6 bases). The germline V and J ends were trimmed by 5 bases and 7 bases, with 9 bases remaining between them. Germline V gene data show CDR1 as MNHEY and CDR2 as SVGAGI. The CDR3 has 12 amino acids. CDR3 sequence reads: CASSRGLQPQHF. The CDR3 nucleotides are TGTGCCAGCAGTCGGGGGCTCCAGCCCCAGCATTTT.

The chain has TRBV5-1 and TRBJ1-2; possible D gene TRBD1, 5 bases. CDR1 and CDR2 (germline): SGHRS, YFSETQ. The CDR3 is 18 amino acids. V was pared by 0 bases and J by 0 bases, with 18 bases between. CDR3 DNA: TGCGCCAGCAGCTTGGATGTCACCGGGGCGGATACTAACTATGGCTACACCTTC. Encoded protein: CASSLDVTGADTNYGYTF.

The J gene is TRBJ2-5, the V gene TRBV7-9, with D tentatively TRBD1 or TRBD2 (5 bases each). The CDR3 is made up of 11 amino acids. The V gene's germline CDR1 is SEHNR and CDR2 FQNEAQ (reference sequence). The V end was cut by 11 bases, the J end by 5 bases, with 12 bases between. CDR3 sequence (DNA): TGTGCCGGATCCGAGGGGGAGACCCAGTACTTC. Amino acid sequence: CAGSEGETQYF. The variable domain in full, with the rest retrieved from reference TRBV7-9 and TRBJ2-5, is DTGVSQNPRHKITKRGQNVTFRCDPISEHNRLYWYRQTLGQGPEFLTYFQNEAQLEKSRLLSDRFSAERPKGSFSTLEIQRTEQGDSAMYLCAGSEGETQYFGPGTRLLVL.

This clone was recorded only once. CDR3 in DNA: TGTGCCAGCAGGATCCGGGGGGACCAAGAGACCCAGTACTTC. Translated: CASRIRGDQETQYF. The rearrangement joins TRBV5-6 to TRBJ2-5, with TRBD2 identical over 7 bases. Per the germline V gene, CDR1 is SGHDT and CDR2 is YYEEEE. Unmatched junction bases numbered 4, after V lost 5 bases and J lost 0 bases. CDR3 length: 14 residues. Drawing the rest from reference TRBV5-6 and TRBJ2-5, the complete variable domain is DAGVTQSPTHLIKTRGQQVTLRCSPKSGHDTVSWYQQALGQGPQFIFQYYEEEERQRGNFPDRFSGHQFPNYSSELNVNALLLGDSALYLCASRIRGDQETQYFGPGTRLLVL.

This clone was recorded once. The chain couples TRBV18 to TRBJ2-3, with D perhaps TRBD1 (5 bases). V was pared by 5 bases and J by 1 base, with 16 bases between. Germline lookup yields CDR1 KGHSH and CDR2 LQKENI. The CDR3 covers 16 residues. CDR3 coding DNA: TGTGCCAGCTCATCGAGCAGGGCCGGTGGCACAGATACGCAGTATTTT. Translating it yields CASSSSRAGGTDTQYF.

The chain employs TRBV5-4 and TRBJ1-1; no clear D. The V end lost 0 bases, the J end lost 0 bases, and 6 bases lay between the germline ends. The germline CDR1 and CDR2 sequences are SGHNT and YYREEE (reference sequence). There are 14 residues in the CDR3. CDR3 residues: CASSLGQMNTEAFF. The CDR3 nucleotides are TGTGCCAGCAGCTTGGGTCAAATGAACACTGAAGCTTTCTTT.